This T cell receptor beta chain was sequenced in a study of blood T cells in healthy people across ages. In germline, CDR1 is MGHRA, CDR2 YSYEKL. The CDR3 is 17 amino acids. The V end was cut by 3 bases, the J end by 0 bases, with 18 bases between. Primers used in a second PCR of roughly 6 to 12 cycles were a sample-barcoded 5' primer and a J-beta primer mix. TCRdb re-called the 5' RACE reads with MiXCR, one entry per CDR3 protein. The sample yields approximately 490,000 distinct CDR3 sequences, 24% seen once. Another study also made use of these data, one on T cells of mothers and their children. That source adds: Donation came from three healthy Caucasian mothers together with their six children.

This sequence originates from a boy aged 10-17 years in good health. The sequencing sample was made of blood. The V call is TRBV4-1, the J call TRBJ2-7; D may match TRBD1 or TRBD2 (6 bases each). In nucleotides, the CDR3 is TGCGCCAGCAGCCATCGAAGACTAGGGGACATCTCCTACGAGCAGTACTTC. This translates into CASSHRRLGDISYEQYF.